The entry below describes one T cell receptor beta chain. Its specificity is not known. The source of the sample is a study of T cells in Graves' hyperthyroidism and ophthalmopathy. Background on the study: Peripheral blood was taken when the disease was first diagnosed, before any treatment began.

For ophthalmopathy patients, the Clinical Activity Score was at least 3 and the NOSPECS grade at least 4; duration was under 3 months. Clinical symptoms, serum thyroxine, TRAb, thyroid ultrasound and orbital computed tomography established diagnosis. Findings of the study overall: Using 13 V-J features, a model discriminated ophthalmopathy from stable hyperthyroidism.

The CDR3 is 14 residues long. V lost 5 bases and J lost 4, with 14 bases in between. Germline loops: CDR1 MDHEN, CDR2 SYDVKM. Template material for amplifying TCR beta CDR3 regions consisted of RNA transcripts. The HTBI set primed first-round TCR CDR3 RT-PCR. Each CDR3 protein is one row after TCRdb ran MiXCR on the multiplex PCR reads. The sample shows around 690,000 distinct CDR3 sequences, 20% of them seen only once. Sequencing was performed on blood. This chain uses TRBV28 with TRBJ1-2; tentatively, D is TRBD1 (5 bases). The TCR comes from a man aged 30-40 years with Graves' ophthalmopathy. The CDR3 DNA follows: TGTGCCAGCAGTCTTTCAGGGACGATCTATGGCTACACCTTC. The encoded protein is CASSLSGTIYGYTF.